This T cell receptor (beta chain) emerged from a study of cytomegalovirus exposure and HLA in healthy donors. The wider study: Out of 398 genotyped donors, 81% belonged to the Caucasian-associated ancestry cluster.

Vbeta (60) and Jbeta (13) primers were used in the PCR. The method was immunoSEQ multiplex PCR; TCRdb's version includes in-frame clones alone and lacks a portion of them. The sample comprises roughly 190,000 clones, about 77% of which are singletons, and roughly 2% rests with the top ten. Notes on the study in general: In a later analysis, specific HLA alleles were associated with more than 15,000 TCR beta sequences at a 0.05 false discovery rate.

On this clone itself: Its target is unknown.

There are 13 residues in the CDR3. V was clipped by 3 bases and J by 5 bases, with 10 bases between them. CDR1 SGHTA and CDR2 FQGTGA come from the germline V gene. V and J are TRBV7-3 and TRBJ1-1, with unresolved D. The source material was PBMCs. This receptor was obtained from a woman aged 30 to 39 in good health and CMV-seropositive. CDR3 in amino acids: CASSFRWSTEAFF. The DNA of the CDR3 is TGTGCCAGCAGCTTCCGGTGGAGTACTGAAGCTTTCTTT.